Listed here are 13 T cell receptor beta chains from one sample, sequenced in a study of regulatory and conventional T cells in RAG deficiency. Profiling relied on immunoSEQ multiplex PCR, and the TCRdb table lists in-frame clones only, not all of them. The repertoire holds about 19,000 clones, with 87% as singletons. The sorted regulatory T cells were CD4+, CD25-high and CD127-low, with genomic DNA sequenced. This sample was shared with a second study, whose subject was regulatory T cells. That source adds: Amplification used 52 TRBV primers and 13 TRBJ primers.

The source material was Tregs sorted from blood. These receptors all come from a human donor in good health.

The V call is TRBV19, the J call TRBJ1-1, with D maybe TRBD1 (5 bases). CDR3 length: 14 residues. Germline-derived CDR1 and CDR2 are LNHDA and SQIVND (reference sequence). The V end was cut by 4 bases, the J end by 1 base, with 10 bases between. The CDR3: CASSTTATNTEAFF. In DNA, the CDR3 is TGTGCCAGTAGTACGACAGCAACGAACACTGAAGCTTTCTTT.

J is TRBJ2-7 and V is TRBV4-1; the D call may be TRBD1 or TRBD2 (5 bases each). The germline CDR1 and CDR2 sequences are MGHRA and YSYEKL. CDR3 length equals 14 residues. V dropped 3 bases and J dropped 0 bases, with 9 bases sitting between them. For the CDR3, the DNA is TGCGCCAGCAGCCAGGGGACCTTCTCCTACGAGCAGTACTTC. This codes for CASSQGTFSYEQYF.

This clone was observed a few times. CDR3 in DNA: TGCGCCAGCAGCTTGGATGGGGTGGAGCAGTACTTC. Protein sequence: CASSLDGVEQYF. The rearrangement uses TRBV5-1 and TRBJ2-5, with D unresolved. V was clipped by 0 bases and J by 11 bases, with 11 bases between them. Germline CDR1 is SGHRS and CDR2 is YFSETQ. This CDR3 has 12 amino acids.

This chain connects TRBV12-5 to TRBJ1-1; no firm D call. Germline V lookup: CDR1 LGHNT, CDR2 FRNRAP. Trimming removed 1 base from V and 0 bases from J, with 6 bases in between. CDR3 length: 14 amino acids. The CDR3 DNA reads TGTGCTAGTGGTTTGGACGGAGTGAACACTGAAGCTTTCTTT. Its protein is CASGLDGVNTEAFF.

V gene TRBV6-5 combines with J gene TRBJ1-5, with 9 positions matching TRBD1. Germline CDR1 and CDR2: MNHEY and SVGAGI. The CDR3 is 13 amino acids. The V gene end was trimmed by 6 bases and the J gene end by 7 bases; junction bases not matched to a gene: 4. The CDR3 here is CASRSGQGQPQHF. CDR3 nucleotide sequence: TGTGCCAGCAGATCAGGACAGGGGCAGCCCCAGCATTTT.

This clone was picked up one time. The chain has TRBV9 and TRBJ2-3; TRBD2 matches at 7 bases. The CDR3 runs 15 residues. V was pared by 2 bases and J by 0 bases, with 3 bases of the junction left unmatched. Germline loops: CDR1 SGDLS, CDR2 YYNGEE. CDR3 sequence (DNA): TGTGCCAGCAGCGTTCGTAGCGGGAGCACAGATACGCAGTATTTT. Its translation is CASSVRSGSTDTQYF.

This clone appeared once. V usage is TRBV21-1 and J usage is TRBJ2-3; no DNA check was done on the table's D call, TRBD1. TRBV21-1 is shown as a pseudogene. The CDR3 is 19 residues long. The CDR3 coding sequence is TGTGCCAGCAAACAAAATTTGGTGCACAGGCACCATTTCACAGATACGCAGTATTTT. Translation gives CASKQNLVHRHHFTDTQYF.

V usage is TRBV28 and J usage is TRBJ1-1; D unclear. The CDR3 loop spans 13 amino acids. V gave up 5 bases and J gave up 1 base, with 8 bases separating them. Germline CDR1 MDHEN, CDR2 SYDVKM. Here the CDR3 reads CASSQDPNTEAFF. CDR3 DNA sequence: TGTGCCAGCAGTCAAGACCCGAACACTGAAGCTTTCTTT.

The V call is TRBV28, the J call TRBJ1-6; no firm D call. The germline V gene has CDR1 MDHEN and CDR2 SYDVKM. V lost 4 bases to trimming and J lost 10 bases, with 17 bases between them. This CDR3 is built from 15 residues. CDR3 bases: TGTGCCAGCAGTTCCCCCGGACCGCGAGGGTCACCCCTCCACTTT. Amino acid sequence: CASSSPGPRGSPLHF.

The V gene is TRBV6-5, the J gene TRBJ2-4; D might be TRBD2 (5 bases). Trimming stripped 6 bases from V and 2 bases from J, with 14 bases between. Germline V gene lookup returns CDR1 MNHEY and CDR2 SVGAGI. The CDR3 runs 15 residues. The CDR3 sequence is CASSSLGVSKNIQYF. The DNA for the CDR3 is TGTGCCAGCAGCTCACTCGGGGTGTCCAAAAACATTCAGTACTTC.

This clone was counted between two and nine times. V is TRBV10-3 and J is TRBJ2-7; D is unclear. V was pared by 2 bases and J by 4 bases, with 15 bases between. The CDR3 is 15 amino acids. Germline-derived CDR1 and CDR2 are ENHRY and SYGVKD. Here the CDR3 reads CAISEHNRMWYEQYF. The CDR3, as DNA: TGTGCCATCAGTGAGCACAACAGAATGTGGTACGAGCAGTACTTC.

CDR3 sequence: CASSFGGTSYEQYF. Here the CDR3 DNA reads TGTGCCAGCAGCTTTGGCGGGACTTCCTACGAGCAGTACTTC. This sequence joins TRBV11-2 and TRBJ2-7; D perhaps matches TRBD2 (6 bases). The CDR3 is made up of 14 amino acids. Trimming shortened V by 3 bases and J by 1 base, and 10 bases separated the two germline ends. The germline gives CDR1 SGHAT, CDR2 FQNNGV.

The chain recombines TRBV6-6 with TRBJ1-2; 7 bases fit TRBD1. With V trimmed by 2 bases and J by 4 bases, 4 bases remained unmatched. The CDR3 runs 14 residues. Germline CDR1 is MNHNY and CDR2 is SVGAGI (reference sequence). Here the CDR3 DNA reads TGTGCCAGCAGTTACACGACAGGGACCTATGGCTACACCTTC. Amino acid sequence: CASSYTTGTYGYTF.